A selection of T cell receptor beta chains follows, all from one sample in a study of shared clonotypes between healthy human individuals. Repertoires were generated with immunoSEQ multiplex PCR, while TCRdb's copy carries only in-frame clones and drops some. Of roughly 2 million clones in the sample, about 95% were seen once. Sequencing was done on a sample of naive CD4+ T cells sorted from blood. These receptors all stem from a young man in good health. The CDR3 runs from the conserved cysteine through the conserved F or W. The D gene is left open where the match is weak. The size entry is marked missing in some rows and otherwise reads once, few, many or a size class.

DNA: TGTGCCAGCTCACCCTCTGGACAGGGAACCTACGAGCAGTACTTC
CDR3: CASSPSGQGTYEQYF
J: TRBJ2-7
D: TRBD1
size: -
V: TRBV18

DNA: TGTGCCAGTCGACGGGAGGATCAGCCCCAGCATTTT
CDR3: CASRREDQPQHF
J: TRBJ1-5
D: -
size: -
V: TRBV19

DNA: TGTGCCCTGATAATAGGCGGGGCCTCGGGTACGCAGTATTTT
CDR3: CALIIGGASGTQYF
J: TRBJ2-3
D: -
size: -
V: TRBV30

DNA: TGTGCCAGCAGCTTACCGGGACAGGGGGCAGGAGAGCAGTACTTC
CDR3: CASSLPGQGAGEQYF
J: TRBJ2-7
D: TRBD1
size: -
V: TRBV7-9

DNA: TGTGCCAGCAGCACTGAAGCTTTCTTT
CDR3: CASSTEAFF
J: TRBJ1-1
D: -
size: -
V: TRBV2

DNA: TGTGCCAGCAGTTCCAGGGTTTTGGGGAATTCACCCCTCCACTTT
CDR3: CASSSRVLGNSPLHF
J: TRBJ1-6
D: -
size: -
V: TRBV28

DNA: TGTGCCAGCTCACCGGGACCTCGTGAGCCCCAGCATTTT
CDR3: CASSPGPREPQHF
J: TRBJ1-5
D: -
size: -
V: TRBV18

DNA: TGTGCCAGCAGCCGGGACAGGTATAATCAGCGGACCCAGCATTTT
CDR3: CASSRDRYNQRTQHF
J: TRBJ1-5
D: TRBD1
size: once
V: TRBV2

DNA: TGCAGCGCTGCAGGGGTGACCCAGTACTTC
CDR3: CSAAGVTQYF
J: TRBJ2-5
D: -
size: -
V: TRBV20-1

DNA: TGCGCCAGCATCTCTATCGAACACTGTGCAGCCGGGGTTAATTCACCCCTCCACTTT
CDR3: CASISIEHCAAGVNSPLHF
J: TRBJ1-6
D: -
size: -
V: TRBV5-1

DNA: TGTGCCAGCAGCAACGGACTAGCGGGCTACGAGCAGTACTTC
CDR3: CASSNGLAGYEQYF
J: TRBJ2-7
D: TRBD2
size: -
V: TRBV27

DNA: TGTGCCAGCAGCAAAGACCCGTCGGAGACAGATACGCAGTATTTT
CDR3: CASSKDPSETDTQYF
J: TRBJ2-3
D: -
size: -
V: TRBV21-1

DNA: TGTGCCAGCAGCTTAGATGGGGCGGCTCAAGGGACCCAGTACTTC
CDR3: CASSLDGAAQGTQYF
J: TRBJ2-5
D: -
size: -
V: TRBV11-2

DNA: TGTGCCAATTCCCCGGGACAATCCTACGAGCAGTACTTC
CDR3: CANSPGQSYEQYF
J: TRBJ2-7
D: -
size: -
V: TRBV28

DNA: TGTGCCAGCAGCTTAAGGGGCGGGAAGGGAGAGACCCAGTACTTC
CDR3: CASSLRGGKGETQYF
J: TRBJ2-5
D: -
size: -
V: TRBV7-2

DNA: TGTGCCAGCAGACTAGCGGGAGTAGAGACCCAGTACTTC
CDR3: CASRLAGVETQYF
J: TRBJ2-5
D: TRBD2
size: -
V: TRBV6-1

DNA: TGTGCCAGCAGTAACGCGGCTCGAACAGGGGTCTATGGCTACACCTTC
CDR3: CASSNAARTGVYGYTF
J: TRBJ1-2
D: TRBD1
size: once
V: TRBV6-6

DNA: TGTGCCAGCAGCTTAGGCGCACAGGCAGAGACCCAGTACTTC
CDR3: CASSLGAQAETQYF
J: TRBJ2-5
D: -
size: once
V: TRBV7-9

DNA: TGTGCCAGTAGTATGAGATCCTCCGGGACGGATGCTTTCTTT
CDR3: CASSMRSSGTDAFF
J: TRBJ1-1
D: -
size: -
V: TRBV19

DNA: TGTGCCAGCAGTGAACAGACTAGGGACGAGCAGTACTTC
CDR3: CASSEQTRDEQYF
J: TRBJ2-7
D: -
size: -
V: TRBV2

DNA: TGTGCCAGCAGCCGGCTCGGGACAGGGTCCGAAAAACTGTTTTTT
CDR3: CASSRLGTGSEKLFF
J: TRBJ1-4
D: TRBD1
size: once
V: TRBV14

DNA: TGTGCCACCAGCAGATCGGGGTCCAATCAGCCCCAGCATTTT
CDR3: CATSRSGSNQPQHF
J: TRBJ1-5
D: -
size: -
V: TRBV15

DNA: TGTGCCAGCAGTTTAAACCGGCCAGCCCAAGAGACCCAGTACTTC
CDR3: CASSLNRPAQETQYF
J: TRBJ2-5
D: -
size: -
V: TRBV28

DNA: TGTGCTAGCAGCTTAGGGCTAGCGGGTAACCAAGAGACCCAGTACTTC
CDR3: CASSLGLAGNQETQYF
J: TRBJ2-5
D: TRBD2
size: -
V: TRBV7-7

DNA: TGTGCCAGCTCACCACCGGCGCGACTCACTGAAGCTTTCTTT
CDR3: CASSPPARLTEAFF
J: TRBJ1-1
D: -
size: -
V: TRBV18

DNA: TGTGCCAGCAGCGTAGTGGCAGGGACTAGCTCCTACAATGAGCAGTTCTTC
CDR3: CASSVVAGTSSYNEQFF
J: TRBJ2-1
D: TRBD2
size: -
V: TRBV9

DNA: TGTGCCAGCTCACGGGCGGGAGGATCCTACGAGCAGTACTTC
CDR3: CASSRAGGSYEQYF
J: TRBJ2-7
D: TRBD2
size: -
V: TRBV18

DNA: TGTGCCAGCAGAGTAGCGGGGGCAGGAGACGAGCAGTACTTC
CDR3: CASRVAGAGDEQYF
J: TRBJ2-7
D: TRBD2
size: -
V: TRBV2

DNA: TGTGCCTTTTCGGAGTCTGGAAACACCATATATTTT
CDR3: CAFSESGNTIYF
J: TRBJ1-3
D: -
size: -
V: TRBV30

DNA: TGTGCCAGCTCACCAGGCAGGGAAAACTATGGCTACACCTTC
CDR3: CASSPGRENYGYTF
J: TRBJ1-2
D: -
size: -
V: TRBV18

DNA: TGTGCCAGCAGCCCCGACAGGCGTTACGAGCAGTACTTC
CDR3: CASSPDRRYEQYF
J: TRBJ2-7
D: -
size: once
V: TRBV11-2

DNA: TGTGCCAGTACTCCTTTGGTGGATAACTATGGCTACACCTTC
CDR3: CASTPLVDNYGYTF
J: TRBJ1-2
D: -
size: -
V: TRBV19

DNA: TGTGCCAGCAGCTTAAGCTTTGATTCACCCCTCCACTTT
CDR3: CASSLSFDSPLHF
J: TRBJ1-6
D: -
size: -
V: TRBV7-9

DNA: TGCGCCAGCAACCCCGGGACTAGCGGGAGCGGGGGAGAGACCCAGTACTTC
CDR3: CASNPGTSGSGGETQYF
J: TRBJ2-5
D: TRBD2
size: -
V: TRBV5-1

DNA: TGTGCCATCAGTTCGGGACAGACCAACGAGCAGTACTTC
CDR3: CAISSGQTNEQYF
J: TRBJ2-7
D: TRBD1
size: -
V: TRBV10-3

DNA: TGTGCCAGCAATCCCTCCGGGACAGGGGACAATGAGCAGTTCTTC
CDR3: CASNPSGTGDNEQFF
J: TRBJ2-1
D: TRBD1
size: -
V: TRBV6-1

DNA: TGTGCCAGCAGTCCACTAGCGGGAAAAACCGGGGAGCTGTTTTTT
CDR3: CASSPLAGKTGELFF
J: TRBJ2-2
D: TRBD2
size: -
V: TRBV11-2

DNA: TGTGCCAGCAGACTCGGGACAGGGAAGGACACCATATATTTT
CDR3: CASRLGTGKDTIYF
J: TRBJ1-3
D: TRBD1
size: once
V: TRBV6-1

DNA: TGCGCCAGCAGTGAAGGGGGAGGACAGCCCCAGCATTTT
CDR3: CASSEGGGQPQHF
J: TRBJ1-5
D: -
size: once
V: TRBV10-2

DNA: TGTGCCAGCAGCAGCGATGGACAGGGGGGCAATCAGCCCCAGCATTTT
CDR3: CASSSDGQGGNQPQHF
J: TRBJ1-5
D: TRBD1
size: -
V: TRBV4-2

DNA: TGCGCCAGCAGCTTGCGGGTAGCGGTCTACGAGCAGTACTTC
CDR3: CASSLRVAVYEQYF
J: TRBJ2-7
D: -
size: -
V: TRBV5-1

DNA: TGTGCCAGCAGCCCGACAGGTACCAACACCATATATTTT
CDR3: CASSPTGTNTIYF
J: TRBJ1-3
D: -
size: -
V: TRBV7-9

DNA: TGCGCCAGCAGCCAAGCTAGAGGGAGGACCATGGACTCTGGGGCCAACGTCCTGACTTTC
CDR3: CASSQARGRTMDSGANVLTF
J: TRBJ2-6
D: -
size: -
V: TRBV4-1

DNA: TGTGCCAGCAGCTCCACAGGGGGCGGCACTGAAGCTTTCTTT
CDR3: CASSSTGGGTEAFF
J: TRBJ1-1
D: TRBD1
size: -
V: TRBV9

DNA: TGTGCCAGCAGCTGGGACATAAATCAGCCCCAGCATTTT
CDR3: CASSWDINQPQHF
J: TRBJ1-5
D: -
size: -
V: TRBV6-5

DNA: TGTGCCAGCAGCTTAAGGGACAGGGTCAGGGACACCGGGGAGCTGTTTTTT
CDR3: CASSLRDRVRDTGELFF
J: TRBJ2-2
D: TRBD1
size: -
V: TRBV7-3

DNA: TGTGCCTGGAGTTACGGGAGTTCCACAGATACGCAGTATTTT
CDR3: CAWSYGSSTDTQYF
J: TRBJ2-3
D: -
size: -
V: TRBV30

DNA: TGTGCCAGCAGGACACAGGGGCCGGGGGGTCAGCCCCAGCATTTT
CDR3: CASRTQGPGGQPQHF
J: TRBJ1-5
D: TRBD1
size: few
V: TRBV6-6